Described below is a single T cell receptor beta chain sequence and its context. Antigen unknown. Time point denoted: blood 2 weeks post-SBRT. Described treatment: 15 Gy SBRT to primary tumor, nephrectomy 4 weeks later. After SBRT, blood was collected at 2 and 4 weeks, plus baseline. The data derive from a study of radiation and T cells in renal cell carcinoma. As for the study in general: Nephrectomy followed 15 Gy stereotactic body radiation by 4 weeks. Study-level findings and limits: From baseline, blood top tumor clonotypes peaked at 2 weeks post-radiation. No pretreatment tumor biopsies were available for baseline clonotypes.

The method was immunoSEQ multiplex PCR; TCRdb's version includes in-frame clones alone and lacks a portion of them. Counted here are about 65,000 clones, 70% to 80% occurring once; the ten biggest clones make up about 7%. The sample was blood, taken from a patient whose treatment included radiotherapy and nephrectomy. The TCR sequence derives from a man in his 60s with renal cell carcinoma.

CDR3 sequence: CASSLAPANYGYTF. For the CDR3, the DNA is TGCGCCAGCAGCTTGGCCCCAGCTAACTATGGCTACACCTTC. The rearrangement joins TRBV5-1 to TRBJ1-2; D uncertain. This CDR3 is built from 14 residues. Germline CDR1 is SGHRS and CDR2 is YFSETQ. With 0 bases removed from V and 0 bases from J, the gap between germline ends came to 6 bases.